This is a list of T cell receptor beta chains from one sample in a study of cytomegalovirus exposure and HLA in healthy donors. The table came from immunoSEQ multiplex PCR; TCRdb's copy has only in-frame clones and leaves some out. Of 200,000 to 250,000 clones listed, about nine tenths were seen once; the top ten hold 1.5% to 2.5%. The sequencing sample was made of PBMCs. The receptors were gathered from a woman between 18 and 29 years old in good health and CMV-seropositive. CDR3s include the opening cysteine and the closing phenylalanine or tryptophan. D genes are given only for firm matches. Some rows mark clone size as missing; the rest say once, few, many or name a class of expanded clone.

D: NA
J: TRBJ2-5
V: TRBV6-6
size: NA
DNA: TGTGCCAGCAGTTACTCGAACAGGGCTGGAGAGACCCAGTACTTC
CDR3: CASSYSNRAGETQYF

D: NA
J: TRBJ1-3
V: TRBV9
size: NA
DNA: TGTGCCAGCAGCGTAGGGGAGGGAGTTAGCTCTGGAAACACCATATATTTT
CDR3: CASSVGEGVSSGNTIYF

D: TRBD1
J: TRBJ1-5
V: TRBV6-5
size: NA
DNA: TGTGCCAGCAGTGTAACCGGGACAGGGGTTCAGCCCCAGCATTTT
CDR3: CASSVTGTGVQPQHF

D: NA
J: TRBJ2-5
V: TRBV29-1
size: NA
DNA: TGCAGCGTTGATCTAGGAACATTCGAGACCCAGTACTTC
CDR3: CSVDLGTFETQYF

D: NA
J: TRBJ2-1
V: TRBV5-6
size: NA
DNA: TGTGCCAGCAGCTCATTCTACAATGAGCAGTTCTTC
CDR3: CASSSFYNEQFF

D: NA
J: TRBJ1-3
V: TRBV2
size: few
DNA: TGTGCCAGCACAGATTCAGGAAACACCATATATTTT
CDR3: CASTDSGNTIYF

D: TRBD1
J: TRBJ2-3
V: TRBV27
size: NA
DNA: TGTGCCAGCAGTTTGGGACAGGGGCGATCTCTTACCCCGACGCAGTATTTT
CDR3: CASSLGQGRSLTPTQYF

D: TRBD2
J: TRBJ2-3
V: TRBV11-1
size: NA
DNA: TGTGCCAGCAGCCCAAGACTAGCGACAGATACGCAGTATTTT
CDR3: CASSPRLATDTQYF

D: NA
J: TRBJ2-1
V: TRBV28
size: NA
DNA: TGTGCCAGCAGTTTATTCGACAGTAGCTCCTACAATGAGCAGTTCTTC
CDR3: CASSLFDSSSYNEQFF

D: NA
J: TRBJ1-1
V: TRBV12-5
size: NA
DNA: TGTGCTAGTGGTTTGCTCGCAGGGGAATCTGGGACTGAAGCTTTCTTT
CDR3: CASGLLAGESGTEAFF

D: TRBD2
J: TRBJ2-2
V: TRBV28
size: once
DNA: TGTGCCAGCAGCCCGGGACTACCAAACACCGGGGAGCTGTTTTTT
CDR3: CASSPGLPNTGELFF

D: TRBD1
J: TRBJ2-1
V: TRBV5-1
size: NA
DNA: TGCGCCAGCAGCCAGACAGGGCTCGGCCGCAATGAGCAGTTCTTC
CDR3: CASSQTGLGRNEQFF

D: TRBD2
J: TRBJ2-7
V: TRBV15
size: NA
DNA: TGTGCCACCAGCGATGGACTAGCGGGAGGGCCCTACGAGCAGTACTTC
CDR3: CATSDGLAGGPYEQYF

D: NA
J: TRBJ1-5
V: TRBV11-2
size: NA
DNA: TGTGCCAGCAGCCACAGCCTCAATCAGCCCCAGCATTTT
CDR3: CASSHSLNQPQHF

D: TRBD1
J: TRBJ2-7
V: TRBV4-2
size: NA
DNA: TGTGCCAGCAGCGGAAGGGGGGACAGGGTATACGAGCAGTACTTC
CDR3: CASSGRGDRVYEQYF

D: TRBD1
J: TRBJ1-2
V: TRBV29-1
size: NA
DNA: TGCAGCGCTTCCCAGGGGGTCCAACAGAGTTCTAATACGGATGGCTACACCTTC
CDR3: CSASQGVQQSSNTDGYTF

D: TRBD1
J: TRBJ1-2
V: TRBV6-6
size: NA
DNA: TGTGCCAGCAGTCCGAGGGACAGGGCCGGTGAGACCTTC
CDR3: CASSPRDRAGETF

D: TRBD1
J: TRBJ2-7
V: TRBV18
size: NA
DNA: TGTGCCAGCTCTCCGGGCAGGGGGCGCAACGAGCAGTACTTC
CDR3: CASSPGRGRNEQYF

D: NA
J: TRBJ2-2
V: TRBV7-6
size: NA
DNA: TGTGCCAGCAGCCCCCTATCGGCCCAGGACACCGGGGAGCTGTTTTTT
CDR3: CASSPLSAQDTGELFF

D: NA
J: TRBJ2-2
V: TRBV18
size: NA
DNA: TGTGCCAGCTCACCCGCAGGGTCCACCGGGGAGCTGTTTTTT
CDR3: CASSPAGSTGELFF

D: TRBD1
J: TRBJ2-5
V: TRBV5-1
size: NA
DNA: TGCGCCAGCAGCCCAAGACAGGGCGGGGAGACCCAGTACTTC
CDR3: CASSPRQGGETQYF

D: TRBD2
J: TRBJ2-5
V: TRBV18
size: NA
DNA: TGTGCCAGCTCCACCTTTCTGACGGGAGGCGGGGCGGAGACCCAGTACTTC
CDR3: CASSTFLTGGGAETQYF

D: TRBD1
J: TRBJ1-5
V: TRBV10-3
size: NA
DNA: TGTGCCATCAGTGAGTCCGCTACAGGGGGAAGCAATCAGCCCCAGCATTTT
CDR3: CAISESATGGSNQPQHF

D: NA
J: TRBJ1-2
V: TRBV11-2
size: NA
DNA: TGTGCCAGCAGCTTAGATCGTGAGGTGTTCTATGGCTACACCTTC
CDR3: CASSLDREVFYGYTF